Listed below are T cell receptor beta chains from one sample, sequenced in a study of blood T cells in healthy people across ages. TCRdb processed the 5' RACE reads anew with MiXCR; each CDR3 protein has one entry. The repertoire holds hundreds of thousands of distinct CDR3 sequences, with under 25% as singletons. The specimen sequenced was blood. Every receptor here comes from a man between 65 and 85 years old in good health. CDR3s include the opening cysteine and the closing phenylalanine or tryptophan.

TRBJ2-7,TRBV6-1,CASSEALWGAAYEQYF
TRBJ2-3,TRBV5-1,CASSSVGDRTDTQYF
TRBJ2-5,TRBV10-3,CAISLQGETQYF
TRBJ2-3,TRBV20-1,CSARALAGGPLTDTQYF
TRBJ1-5,TRBV28,CASSTPPEPQHF
TRBJ1-2,TRBV20-1,CSAQRGQGTLYGYTF
TRBJ2-3,TRBV12-3/TRBV12-4,CASRRRTEDTQYF
TRBJ2-5,TRBV15,CATSRGDLNQETQYF
TRBJ1-1,TRBV5-5,CASSLGDSLNTEAFF
.,TRBV5-6,CASSYRPRESYEQYF
TRBJ1-3,TRBV7-2,CASSSRDGRTIYF
TRBJ2-2,TRBV24-1,CATTPLNTGELFF
TRBJ2-3,TRBV20-1,CSARDYLQRDYSTDTQYF
TRBJ2-3,TRBV10-3,CATSDSGRGDTQYF
TRBJ2-4,TRBV30,CACSKQGAGDIQYF